A single sample is the source of the 4 T cell receptor beta chains below, sequenced in a study of cytomegalovirus exposure and HLA in healthy donors. 13 Jbeta primers and 60 Vbeta primers were used for the PCR. Clones were read by immunoSEQ multiplex PCR, and TCRdb kept only the in-frame ones, dropping some. Of under 200,000 clones in the sample, around four fifths were seen once. The sequencing sample was made of PBMCs. The receptors shown here come from a young woman in good health and CMV-seronegative.

The V gene is TRBV28, the J gene TRBJ2-3; 7 bases fit TRBD2. The J segment lost 2 bases and the V segment lost 3 bases, leaving 17 bases of the junction unmatched. Germline CDR1 is MDHEN and CDR2 is SYDVKM. The CDR3 extends over 19 amino acids. The CDR3 protein is CASSFPGGRAFRLTDTQYF. The CDR3 nucleotides are TGTGCCAGCAGTTTCCCAGGCGGGAGAGCGTTCCGGCTCACAGATACGCAGTATTTT.

The CDR3 sequence is CAISGTGIGYTF. For the CDR3, the DNA is TGTGCCATCTCCGGGACAGGGATTGGCTACACCTTC. The chain joins TRBV10-3 to TRBJ1-2; 9 bases line up with TRBD1. The CDR3 is 12 amino acids. Trimming at V came to 8 bases and at J to 7 bases, leaving 5 bases not matched to a gene. Germline V lookup: CDR1 ENHRY, CDR2 SYGVKD.

The V call is TRBV18, the J call TRBJ2-7, with 7 positions matching TRBD1. Germline V CDR1 and CDR2: KGHSH, LQKENI. The CDR3 runs 13 residues. The V segment lost 6 bases and the J segment 3 bases; nucleotides outside the gene matches: 5. CDR3 sequence: CASSPRGLYEQYF. CDR3 sequence (DNA): TGTGCCAGCTCCCCTAGGGGGCTCTACGAGCAGTACTTC. The entire variable domain, with the rest obtained from reference TRBV18 and TRBJ2-7, is as follows: NAGVMQNPRHLVRRRGQEARLRCSPMKGHSHVYWYRQLPEEGLKFMVYLQKENIIDESGMPKERFSAEFPKEGPSILRIQQVVRGDSAAYFCASSPRGLYEQYFGPGTRLTVT.

V usage is TRBV2 and J usage is TRBJ2-1; 7 positions match TRBD2. CDR1 is SNHLY and CDR2 is FYNNEI in the germline V gene. The V gene end was trimmed by 6 bases and the J gene end by 2 bases; junction bases not matched to a gene: 10. This CDR3 comprises 16 residues. Here the CDR3 reads CASSHRSGDAYNEQFF. In nucleotides, the CDR3 is TGTGCCAGCAGCCATCGCAGCGGGGACGCCTACAATGAGCAGTTCTTC.